This TCR beta chain was obtained from a study of T cells after yellow fever vaccination. In the study overall: SMART-Seq v4 Ultra Low Input prepared the low-cell-number fractions. Study-level findings and limits: Weaker in magnitude, the secondary response showed a faster peak on day 5 versus 15. Abundant clonotypes from the bulk population could get into FACS-sorted repertoires as contaminants. Subsequent booster samples again held most clones from primary vaccination (approximately 95% CD4, nearly 90% CD8).

MiXCR, run by TCRdb on the 5' RACE reads, gives a single entry per CDR3 protein. This table has some 550,000 distinct CDR3 sequences, about 19% appearing once. A word on this clonotype: Its target is unknown.

Sequenced here: PBMCs, sampled 15 days after the yellow fever booster vaccination. This sequence originates from a man younger than 45 who received the YFV17D yellow fever vaccine.

The DNA of the CDR3 is TGTGCCAGCAGGTATTTCGCTAGCGGAGGGTACAATGAGCAGTTCTTC. The encoded protein is CASRYFASGGYNEQFF. The gene calls are TRBV11-2 and TRBJ2-1; 7 bases are shared with TRBD2. This CDR3 has 16 amino acids. The J segment lost 4 bases and the V segment lost 6 bases, leaving 12 bases of the junction unmatched. Per the germline V gene, CDR1 is SGHAT and CDR2 is FQNNGV. The full variable domain, completed using reference TRBV11-2 and TRBJ2-1, is EAGVAQSPRYKIIEKRQSVAFWCNPISGHATLYWYQQILGQGPKLLIQFQNNGVVDDSQLPKDRFSAERLKGVDSTLKIQPAKLEDSAVYLCASRYFASGGYNEQFFGPGTRLTVL.